This TCR beta chain appears in the sequencing data of a study of blood T cell repertoires in COVID-19. The overall study: The United States, Italy and Spain were the sources of the acute and convalescent COVID-19 samples. The cDNA or gDNA used as material had been derived from T cells, B-cell-depleted T cells, or PBMCs.

With 4 bases removed from V and 0 bases from J, the gap between germline ends came to 10 bases. The CDR3 has 15 residues. Clones were sequenced by immunoSEQ multiplex PCR, and TCRdb holds only the in-frame ones, with some missing. The profile shows tens of thousands of clones, around 83% of them singletons. V gene TRBV23-1 combines with J gene TRBJ1-3, with no clear D. TRBV23-1 falls under the ORF class, with uncertain function. Sample: peripheral blood. The clonotype comes from a human donor in a cohort sampled during active COVID-19. CDR3 bases: TGCGCCAGCAGTCGAAGCCTGAACTCTGGAAACACCATATATTTT. Its translation: CASSRSLNSGNTIYF.